Described below is a single TCR beta chain sequence and its context. Antigen specificity is unknown. When roughly eleven days of culture had elapsed, CD4+ T cells were isolated. All participants had two doses of either the BNT162b2 or mRNA-1273 vaccine. People in the vaccine group had not been infected with SARS-CoV-2 before, and their nucleocapsid antibodies were negative. The CDR3 spans 13 residues. V lost 0 bases and J lost 11, with 14 bases in between. From germline, CDR1 is SGHDT and CDR2 YYEEEE. The data belong to a study of vaccination effects on CD4 cells after COVID-19. The protocol was immunoSEQ multiplex PCR, while the TCRdb copy is restricted to in-frame clones and leaves out a portion. Here the sample spans around 69,000 clones, approximately 79% being singletons.

The J gene is TRBJ1-1, the V gene TRBV5-6, with unresolved D. The sequence came from a human donor who received a COVID-19 vaccine. Specimen: CD4+ T cells from PBMCs cultured without peptide, collected after COVID-19 vaccination. The CDR3 spells CASSLVEGRVAFF. The CDR3 bases are TGTGCCAGCAGCTTGGTTGAGGGCCGAGTGGCTTTCTTT.